The present TCR beta chain was sequenced within a study of regulatory T cells in long-lasting Graves disease. Concerning this clonotype: No antigen is known for it.

Study-wide results and limits: Few sampled subjects may have lowered accuracy. Clonotypes that were public and shared totalled around 2,700 in persistent patients versus around 970 in new patients.

Documented time point: newly diagnosed GD, antithyroid drugs for less than 3 months. Extracted RNA from PBMCs served as the source of the TCR library. Looked up from germline, CDR1 is DFQATT and CDR2 is SNEGSKA (reference sequence). The CDR3 covers 15 residues. The V segment lost 2 bases and the J segment 2 bases; nucleotides outside the gene matches: 4. Arm-PCR of CDR3 regions with iRepertoire HTBI primers generated TCR beta libraries. TCRdb used MiXCR to reprocess the multiplex PCR reads, holding one entry per CDR3 protein. The sample records 420,000 or so distinct CDR3 sequences, roughly 17% being singletons. This sample also belongs to another study, concerning T cells in Graves' hyperthyroidism and ophthalmopathy.

The sequenced sample was peripheral blood mononuclear cells (PBMCs), obtained at new diagnosis, from a patient treated with antithyroid drugs. This chain connects TRBV20-1 to TRBJ2-7; 12 bases are a match to TRBD2. This TCR came from a woman in her late teens or twenties with Graves disease. CDR3 sequence reads: CSARPLAGGPYEQYF. The CDR3 coding sequence is TGCAGTGCTAGACCCCTAGCGGGAGGGCCCTACGAGCAGTACTTC.